The 28 T cell receptor beta chains below all came from one sample that was sequenced in a study of response to subunit inactivated influenza vaccine. TCRdb passed the RT-PCR reads through MiXCR, listing each CDR3 protein once. The sample includes over 650,000 distinct CDR3 sequences, approximately 17% seen only once; the top ten take 11%. Material: PBMCs from blood, obtained 4 to 6 days after vaccination. The receptor source for this set is a man aged 50-59 years who received an inactivated influenza vaccine.

This clonotype was observed a handful of times. This sequence joins TRBV7-9 and TRBJ2-2, with 7 bases aligning to TRBD1. Germline V gene data show CDR1 as SEHNR and CDR2 as FQNEAQ (reference sequence). The length of the CDR3 is 13 residues. Trimming at V came to 4 bases and at J to 6 bases, leaving 2 bases not matched to a gene. The CDR3 DNA follows: TGTGCCAGCAGCTGGACAGGTTCCGGGGAGCTGTTTTTT. This encodes CASSWTGSGELFF.

The V and J genes are TRBV20-1 and TRBJ2-7, with 8 nucleotides matching TRBD2. CDR3 size: 13 residues. In germline, CDR1 is DFQATT, CDR2 SNEGSKA (reference sequence). The junction had 6 bases not matched to a gene; V was cut back by 5 bases and J by 3 bases. The DNA of the CDR3 is TGCAGTGCTCCGGGGGGGAACATCTACGAGCAGTACTTC. Its translation: CSAPGGNIYEQYF.

The chain combines TRBV4-3 with TRBJ2-3; TRBD2 matches 14 bases. CDR3 size: 18 residues. The V gene's germline CDR1 is LGHNA and CDR2 YSLEER. With V trimmed by 4 bases and J by 0 bases, 6 bases remained unmatched. In nucleotides, the CDR3 is TGCGCCAGCAGCCCGGGGACTAGCGGGAGCCCCAGCACAGATACGCAGTATTTT. This codes for CASSPGTSGSPSTDTQYF.

This clonotype was found a few times. V gene TRBV6-2 or TRBV6-3 combines with J gene TRBJ2-6; D may be TRBD1 (5 bases). This CDR3 comprises 19 residues. The germline V and J ends were trimmed by 0 bases and 0 bases, with 15 bases remaining between them. Germline values: CDR1 MNHEY, CDR2 SVGEGT. CDR3 in DNA: TGTGCCAGCAGTTACTCGCGACAGCTCACTTTCTCTGGGGCCAACGTCCTGACTTTC. This encodes CASSYSRQLTFSGANVLTF.

This clonotype turned up a few times. The chain is built from TRBV29-1 and TRBJ2-6, with 7 bases lining up with TRBD2. The CDR3 length is 14 residues. Germline V gene sequence: CDR1 SQVTM, CDR2 ANQGSEA. The V segment lost 6 bases and the J segment 0 bases; nucleotides outside the gene matches: 2. The CDR3 DNA sequence: TGCAGCGTCTGGGGGGGCTCTGGGGCCAACGTCCTGACTTTC. Its translation is CSVWGGSGANVLTF.

The chain couples TRBV29-1 to TRBJ1-1, with TRBD1 matching 9 bases. The CDR3 extends over 14 amino acids. The germline gives CDR1 SQVTM, CDR2 ANQGSEA. The V segment lost 6 bases and the J segment 6 bases; nucleotides outside the gene matches: 11. CDR3 residues: CSVLSGQGSAEAFF. Written as DNA, the CDR3 is TGCAGCGTCCTTTCGGGACAGGGTTCCGCTGAAGCTTTCTTT.

This clonotype was detected a few times. This chain connects TRBV5-1 to TRBJ2-2; D is uncertain. Looked up from germline, CDR1 is SGHRS and CDR2 is YFSETQ. This CDR3 region has 15 residues. Trimming took 2 bases from V and 1 from J, leaving 9 bases between them. The CDR3 here is CASSLSYQNTGELFF. In nucleotides, the CDR3 is TGCGCCAGCAGCTTAAGCTACCAGAACACCGGGGAGCTGTTTTTT.

V usage is TRBV20-1 and J usage is TRBJ2-5; no clear D. The CDR3 has 11 residues. Trimming left V 5 bases short and J 6 bases short, with 10 bases between. CDR1 and CDR2 (germline): DFQATT, SNEGSKA (reference sequence). The CDR3 sequence is CSALGSQTQYF. As DNA, the CDR3 is TGCAGTGCTCTGGGCAGCCAGACCCAGTACTTC.

This clonotype was seen ten or more times. This chain connects TRBV27 to TRBJ2-1; D is undetermined. V was clipped by 0 bases and J by 4 bases, with 7 bases between them. The CDR3 totals 14 residues. Germline CDR1 reads MNHEY; CDR2 reads SMNVEV (reference sequence). This CDR3 is CASSLSGPYNEQFF. The CDR3, as DNA: TGTGCCAGCAGTTTATCTGGCCCTTACAATGAGCAGTTCTTC.

The chain employs TRBV7-8 and TRBJ2-1, with TRBD1 as a possible D gene (5 bases). Between the trimmed V and J ends, which lost 3 bases and 4 bases, there was a span of 19 bases. The CDR3 is made up of 17 amino acids. CDR1 is SGHVS, CDR2 FQNEAQ, per germline. Here the CDR3 DNA reads TGTGCCAGCAGCTTGTTTACTGGGGCCTCAGATTACAATGAGCAGTTCTTC. Its translation: CASSLFTGASDYNEQFF.

The chain is built from TRBV4-2 and TRBJ2-3; D unclear. The germline V and J ends were trimmed by 2 bases and 4 bases, with 7 bases remaining between them. CDR3 length equals 13 residues. CDR1 LGHNA and CDR2 YNFKEQ come from the germline V gene. The CDR3: CASSQSLPDTQYF. CDR3 bases: TGTGCCAGCAGCCAATCCCTCCCAGATACGCAGTATTTT.

The chain couples TRBV7-9 to TRBJ2-7; D is perhaps TRBD2 (5 bases). The CDR3 runs to 14 residues. V lost 6 bases, J lost 0 bases, and 12 bases lay in between. Germline CDR1 SEHNR, CDR2 FQNEAQ (reference sequence). The DNA of the CDR3 is TGTGCCAGCAGTATACTAGGGAGCTCCTACGAGCAGTACTTC. This gives the protein CASSILGSSYEQYF. Full variable domain (rest looked up from reference TRBV7-9 and TRBJ2-7): DTGVSQNPRHKITKRGQNVTFRCDPISEHNRLYWYRQTLGQGPEFLTYFQNEAQLEKSRLLSDRFSAERPKGSFSTLEIQRTEQGDSAMYLCASSILGSSYEQYFGPGTRLTVT.

The sample holds a few counts of this clonotype. This chain links TRBV5-1 with TRBJ2-1; D uncertain. V was trimmed by 0 bases and J by 13 bases, leaving 14 bases between them. The germline V gene encodes CDR1 SGHRS and CDR2 YFSETQ. This CDR3 comprises 13 residues. As DNA, the CDR3 is TGCGCCAGCAGCTTGGGGCTCAGGAGCCCCCAGTTCTTC. Protein sequence: CASSLGLRSPQFF.

The table lists this clonotype with a few counts. This rearrangement joins TRBV10-3 to TRBJ1-3, with a possible D match to TRBD1 (5 bases). Trimming removed 3 bases from V and 2 bases from J, with 8 bases in between. The germline CDR1 and CDR2 sequences are ENHRY and SYGVKD. The CDR3 loop spans 14 amino acids. The CDR3 sequence is CAISDGRAGNTIYF. For the CDR3, the DNA is TGTGCCATCAGTGATGGCAGGGCTGGAAACACCATATATTTT.

The chain couples TRBV4-3 to TRBJ2-1; the D gene is possibly TRBD1 (5 bases). Germline loops: CDR1 LGHNA, CDR2 YSLEER. CDR3 length: 17 residues. Trimming removed 0 bases at V and 6 bases at J, with 18 bases between. CDR3 residues: CASSQDWGQGSFNEQFF. The CDR3 DNA is TGCGCCAGCAGCCAAGATTGGGGCCAGGGCAGTTTCAATGAGCAGTTCTTC.

The rearrangement uses TRBV24-1 and TRBJ2-7; the match to TRBD1 covers 7 bases. The V segment lost 7 bases and the J segment 5 bases; nucleotides outside the gene matches: 7. Germline V gene lookup returns CDR1 KGHDR and CDR2 SFDVKD. CDR3 size: 13 residues. In nucleotides, the CDR3 is TGTGCCACCAGGGACAACAGGGGTCACGAGCAGTACTTC. It translates to CATRDNRGHEQYF.

This clonotype was detected ten times or more. The junction differs from germline at one of its ends, possibly a read error. CDR3 protein: CASSFGSYEQYF. In DNA form, the CDR3 reads TGCGCCAGCAGCTTTGGCAGCTACGAGCAGTACTTC. The gene calls are TRBV12-3 or TRBV12-4 and TRBJ2-7; D ambiguous. The CDR3 consists of 12 residues.

The CDR3 bases are TGCAGTGCAGAGACCACTCCTAGTAATGAGCAGTTCTTC. Protein sequence: CSAETTPSNEQFF. The chain joins TRBV20-1 to TRBJ2-1; unclear D gene. The CDR3 has 13 residues. V shed 6 bases and J shed 7 bases, with 16 bases lying between them. Germline V gene data show CDR1 as DFQATT and CDR2 as SNEGSKA (reference sequence).

J is TRBJ2-7 and V is TRBV7-2; TRBD2 aligns across 7 bases. Unmatched junction bases numbered 10, after V lost 3 bases and J lost 5 bases. The CDR3 length is 15 residues. The germline V gene encodes CDR1 SGHTA and CDR2 FQGNSA. CDR3 DNA sequence: TGTGCCAGCAGCTTGGGACTAATAGCCAGCCACGAGCAGTACTTC. Its translation: CASSLGLIASHEQYF. Supplemented by reference TRBV7-2 and TRBJ2-7, the full variable domain reads GAGVSQSPSNKVTEKGKDVELRCDPISGHTALYWYRQSLGQGLEFLIYFQGNSAPDKSGLPSDRFSAERTGGSVSTLTIQRTQQEDSAVYLCASSLGLIASHEQYFGPGTRLTVT.

This clonotype was counted a few times. This rearrangement joins TRBV20-1 to TRBJ1-4, with D uncertain. Germline CDR1 and CDR2: DFQATT and SNEGSKA (reference sequence). This CDR3 has 15 amino acids. Trimming shortened V by 3 bases and J by 0 bases, and 11 bases separated the two germline ends. The CDR3: CSASGDDATNEKLFF. For the CDR3, the DNA is TGCAGTGCTAGTGGCGACGACGCAACTAATGAAAAACTGTTTTTT.

This clonotype appeared a few times. The chain couples TRBV18 to TRBJ2-5, with no clear D. This CDR3 spans 13 amino acids. Per the germline V gene, CDR1 is KGHSH and CDR2 is LQKENI. Trimming cost V 5 bases and J 2 bases, with 9 bases left between them. CDR3 amino acids: CASSKMDQETQYF. CDR3 coding DNA: TGTGCCAGCTCAAAAATGGATCAAGAGACCCAGTACTTC.

The rearrangement joins TRBV7-9 to TRBJ1-4; D possibly corresponds to TRBD1 (6 bases). CDR1 SEHNR and CDR2 FQNEAQ come from the germline V gene (reference sequence). The CDR3 consists of 14 residues. V lost 3 bases and J 4 bases, leaving 9 bases between the germline ends. Here the CDR3 reads CASSLGTHNEKLFF. CDR3 nucleotides: TGTGCCAGCAGCTTGGGGACACATAATGAAAAACTGTTTTTT. The whole variable domain, remainder taken from reference TRBV7-9 and TRBJ1-4, is DTGVSQNPRHKITKRGQNVTFRCDPISEHNRLYWYRQTLGQGPEFLTYFQNEAQLEKSRLLSDRFSAERPKGSFSTLEIQRTEQGDSAMYLCASSLGTHNEKLFFGSGTQLSVL.

This clonotype was counted a few times. The chain combines TRBV5-1 with TRBJ1-2; TRBD1 agrees at 9 bases. The CDR3 is made up of 14 amino acids. V gave up 6 bases and J gave up 7 bases; unmatched junction bases: 10. Germline CDR1 reads SGHRS; CDR2 reads YFSETQ. CDR3 nucleotides: TGCGCCAGCACCAACCAACAGGGGGCGGTTGGCTACACCTTC. Translating it yields CASTNQQGAVGYTF.

The sample holds many counts of this clonotype. An end of the junction differs from the germline gene, which may be a read error. The chain employs TRBV18 and TRBJ2-1; 14 bases line up with TRBD2. Looked up from germline, CDR1 is KGHSH and CDR2 is LQKENI. The CDR3 sequence is 15 residues long. The CDR3 region has the DNA TGCGCCAGCAGCCCCGGACTAGCGGGGGGCAATGAGCAGTTCTTC. Its translation is CASSPGLAGGNEQFF.

With respect to this clonotype: At one end, the junction sequence differs from germline, possibly due to a read error. V gene TRBV7-2 combines with J gene TRBJ2-3; unclear D gene. Germline values: CDR1 SGHTA, CDR2 FQGNSA. This CDR3 region has 15 residues. The CDR3: CSSSPDPLGTDTQYF. The CDR3 DNA reads TGTTCCAGCAGCCCGGACCCCCTCGGGACAGATACGCAGTATTTT.

The CDR3 DNA reads TGTGCCAGCCGTGGGAGCTCCTACAATGAGCAGTTCTTC. Its protein is CASRGSSYNEQFF. V is TRBV9 and J is TRBJ2-1; D is perhaps TRBD2 (5 bases). The CDR3 is 13 amino acids. The ends were cut back, 7 bases at V and 0 bases at J, with 8 bases in the middle. The germline gives CDR1 SGDLS, CDR2 YYNGEE.

This chain links TRBV7-9 with TRBJ1-6; a possible D gene is TRBD1 (5 bases). The CDR3 extends over 13 amino acids. V was shortened by 0 bases and J by 8 bases, with 5 bases between the two germline ends. Germline V CDR1 and CDR2: SEHNR, FQNEAQ (reference sequence). CDR3 protein: CASSLATDSPLHF. DNA for the CDR3: TGTGCCAGCAGCTTAGCGACAGATTCACCCCTCCACTTT.

This clonotype occurred many times. The rearrangement links TRBV20-1 to TRBJ1-5, with a possible D match to TRBD1 (5 bases). CDR3 length: 13 amino acids. Looked up from germline, CDR1 is DFQATT and CDR2 is SNEGSKA (reference sequence). The V gene lost 4 bases and the J gene lost 4 bases, with 11 bases spanning the gap. DNA of the CDR3: TGCAGTGCTAAGGGGCAGGGAAATCAGCCCCAGCATTTT. It translates to CSAKGQGNQPQHF.